This T cell receptor (beta chain) comes out of a study of T-cell reconstitution after alpha-beta-depleted transplantation in children. The TCRbeta library was prepared with unique molecular identifiers. MiXCR, applied by TCRdb to the PCR reads, yields one record per CDR3 protein. The data hold more than 200,000 distinct CDR3 sequences, with 7.5% to 10% observed a single time. This clonotype was counted ten times or more. This sequence was found in a human donor who donated a stem cell graft to a child with SCID. The sample in question was PBMCs from the stem cell graft donor, obtained from the stem cell graft.

CDR3 protein: CASSSDRRQGPKNTGELFF. In nucleotides, the CDR3 is TGCGCCAGCAGCTCCGATCGAAGACAGGGGCCAAAGAACACCGGGGAGCTGTTTTTT. This chain uses TRBV5-1 with TRBJ2-2; TRBD1 matches 8 bases. V lost 3 bases, J lost 1 base, and 14 bases stayed unmatched. Germline CDR1 is SGHRS and CDR2 is YFSETQ. CDR3 length: 19 residues.